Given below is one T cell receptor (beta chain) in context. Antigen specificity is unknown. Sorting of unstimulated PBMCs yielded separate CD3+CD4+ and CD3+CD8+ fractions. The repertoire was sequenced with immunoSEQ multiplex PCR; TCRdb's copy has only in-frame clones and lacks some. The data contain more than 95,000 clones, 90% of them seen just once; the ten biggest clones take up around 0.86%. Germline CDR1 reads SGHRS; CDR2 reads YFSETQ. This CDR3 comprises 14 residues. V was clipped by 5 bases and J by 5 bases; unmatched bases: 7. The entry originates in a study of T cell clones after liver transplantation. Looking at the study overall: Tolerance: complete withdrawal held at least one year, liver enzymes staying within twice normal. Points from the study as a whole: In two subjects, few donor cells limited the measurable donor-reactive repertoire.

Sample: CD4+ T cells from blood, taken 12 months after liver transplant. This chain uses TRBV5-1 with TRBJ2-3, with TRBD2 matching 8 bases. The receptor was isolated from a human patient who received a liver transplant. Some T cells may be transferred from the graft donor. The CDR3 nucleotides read TGCGCCAGCAGTCTCAGACTAGCGAGAGATACGCAGTATTTT. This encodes CASSLRLARDTQYF.